A single sample gave rise to the 4 T cell receptor beta chains below, sequenced in a study of T cell repertoires in cytomegalovirus infection. MiXCR was run by TCRdb on the reads, yielding one entry per CDR3 protein. The sample gives hundreds of thousands of distinct CDR3 sequences, over 9% of which show up once; about a tenth is in the top ten. The sequencing sample was made of PBMCs. The receptors derive from a human donor in good health (CMV status not recorded). Some clones in this sample may be carry-over from other donors' samples.

This clonotype was observed a handful of times. The rearrangement uses TRBV12-3 or TRBV12-4 and TRBJ2-7; possibly TRBD1 for D (6 bases). The CDR3 sequence is 15 residues long. Trimming cost V 2 bases and J 0 bases, with 11 bases left between them. The chain's CDR3 is CASSLSGTTSYEQYF. CDR3 DNA sequence: TGTGCCAGCAGTTTATCCGGGACAACCTCCTACGAGCAGTACTTC.

This clonotype was picked up a small number of times. The chain joins TRBV24-1 to TRBJ2-5; 8 bases agree with TRBD1. Looked up from germline, CDR1 is KGHDR and CDR2 is SFDVKD. The CDR3 spans 15 residues. V gave up 4 bases and J gave up 5 bases; unmatched junction bases: 8. The CDR3 protein is CATSDAGGLSETQYF. In DNA, the CDR3 is TGTGCCACCAGTGACGCAGGGGGCTTGTCTGAGACCCAGTACTTC.

This clonotype was counted at least ten times. The V and J genes are TRBV7-8 and TRBJ2-2; 7 nucleotides line up with TRBD2. The CDR3 contains 16 residues. The trim removed 4 bases at V and 0 bases at J, leaving 5 bases unmatched. The germline CDR1 and CDR2 sequences are SGHVS and FQNEAQ. This CDR3 reads CASSSGGGTNTGELFF. The CDR3 coding sequence is TGTGCCAGCAGCTCTGGGGGGGGGACGAACACCGGGGAGCTGTTTTTT.

This clonotype was seen repeatedly, ten times or more. V gene TRBV6-2 or TRBV6-3 combines with J gene TRBJ2-1, with D perhaps TRBD2 (6 bases). V was trimmed by 5 bases and J by 10 bases, leaving 15 bases between them. From germline, CDR1 is MNHEY and CDR2 SVGEGT. The CDR3 totals 13 residues. CDR3 DNA sequence: TGTGCCAGCAGTGAAATTTCTAGCGCCGAGCAGTTCTTC. Encoded protein: CASSEISSAEQFF.